One and the same sample provided the 29 T cell receptor beta chains below, sequenced in a study of sequential checkpoint blockade in melanoma. Using immunoSEQ multiplex PCR, the repertoire was profiled, and TCRdb retains in-frame clones only, with some absent. This repertoire shows 15,000 to 20,000 clones, around three fifths found once; its top ten account for around 17%. Described treatment: randomized to nivolumab then ipilimumab (arm A) or the reverse (arm B). Sequences were derived from CD8+ T cells sorted from blood (inferred from file names), sampled from a patient given nivolumab and ipilimumab in sequence. The receptors stem from a human donor with melanoma.

This clone is medium-sized (0.01 to 0.1%) in the sample. The chain recombines TRBV6-4 with TRBJ2-3; TRBD1 agrees at 8 bases. Germline trimming cut 4 bases from V and 0 bases from J; bases unmatched to any gene: 0. Germline values: CDR1 MRHNA, CDR2 SNTAGT. CDR3 size: 14 residues. CDR3 in amino acids: CASSAGGSTDTQYF. The CDR3 nucleotides read TGTGCCAGCAGTGCAGGGGGCAGCACAGATACGCAGTATTTT.

In nucleotides, the CDR3 is TGTGCCAGCAGCTTGAGACGGGGCAATCAGCCCCAGCATTTT. It is translated as CASSLRRGNQPQHF. The gene calls are TRBV5-6 and TRBJ1-5; D is uncertain. V was clipped by 1 base and J by 2 bases, with 7 bases between them. The V gene's germline CDR1 is SGHDT and CDR2 YYEEEE. This CDR3 contains 14 residues. The complete variable domain, with remaining parts taken from reference TRBV5-6 and TRBJ1-5, reads DAGVTQSPTHLIKTRGQQVTLRCSPKSGHDTVSWYQQALGQGPQFIFQYYEEEERQRGNFPDRFSGHQFPNYSSELNVNALLLGDSALYLCASSLRRGNQPQHFGDGTRLSIL.

This clone was found a few times. The chain recombines TRBV27 with TRBJ2-3, with D unclear. Germline values: CDR1 MNHEY, CDR2 SMNVEV (reference sequence). The CDR3 is made up of 13 amino acids. Trimming took 3 bases from V and 3 from J, leaving 7 bases between them. CDR3 bases: TGTGCCAGCAGTTTCAGTGGTACAGATACGCAGTATTTT. Its translation: CASSFSGTDTQYF.

This clone showed up just once. This chain links TRBV7-6 with TRBJ2-7, with 9 bases lining up with TRBD1. This CDR3 is built from 15 residues. The V segment lost 4 bases and the J segment 4 bases; nucleotides outside the gene matches: 8. Germline V CDR1 and CDR2: SGHVS, FNYEAQ. CDR3 loop: CASSSRTGEMYEQYF. The CDR3 region has the DNA TGTGCCAGCAGCTCCAGGACAGGGGAGATGTACGAGCAGTACTTC.

The J gene is TRBJ2-7, the V gene TRBV5-1; 9 bases are a match to TRBD1. Germline CDR1 and CDR2: SGHRS and YFSETQ. The CDR3 loop spans 14 amino acids. V gave up 4 bases and J gave up 4 bases; unmatched junction bases: 6. CDR3 in amino acids: CASSKGTGQYEQYF. In DNA, the CDR3 is TGCGCCAGCAGCAAGGGGACAGGGCAATACGAGCAGTACTTC. Full variable domain (remainder filled in from reference TRBV5-1 and TRBJ2-7): KAGVTQTPRYLIKTRGQQVTLSCSPISGHRSVSWYQQTPGQGLQFLFEYFSETQRNKGNFPGRFSGRQFSNSRSEMNVSTLELGDSALYLCASSKGTGQYEQYFGPGTRLTVT.

The V and J genes are TRBV29-1 and TRBJ1-1; 10 bases agree with TRBD1. Losses at the gene ends were 6 bases for V and 2 bases for J; bases not matched to a gene: 3. The CDR3 is 13 residues long. Germline loops: CDR1 SQVTM, CDR2 ANQGSEA. This CDR3 is CSVDRGRNTEAFF. CDR3 DNA sequence: TGCAGCGTAGACAGGGGGCGAAACACTGAAGCTTTCTTT.

The CDR3 DNA is TGCGCCAGCAGCCAAGCGGTTCAAGCCGGGGAGCTGTTTTTT. Amino acids: CASSQAVQAGELFF. This chain links TRBV4-1 with TRBJ2-2; D unresolved. The CDR3 extends over 14 amino acids. Deletions cut 1 base from V and 6 bases from J, with 9 bases between. CDR1 is MGHRA, CDR2 YSYEKL, per germline.

Of note for this clone: This sequence may be a read error, since a much larger clone differs from it by one base. The chain is built from TRBV5-4 and TRBJ2-7; 7 bases align to TRBD1. This CDR3 has 15 amino acids. From germline, CDR1 is SGHNT and CDR2 YYREEE (reference sequence). Trimming at V came to 4 bases and at J to 1 base, leaving 8 bases not matched to a gene. CDR3 residues: CASSQVPGQSYEQYF. CDR3 nucleotide sequence: TGTGCCAGCAGCCAAGTTCCGGGACAGTCCTACGAGCAGTACTTC.

This clone was observed a few times. The genes are TRBV11-3 and TRBJ2-1; 9 positions match TRBD1. The germline gives CDR1 SGHNT, CDR2 YENEEA. The CDR3 runs 16 residues. V was clipped by 4 bases and J by 3 bases; unmatched bases: 7. The CDR3 reads CASSSTGTGNYNEQFF. CDR3 DNA: TGTGCCAGCAGCTCTACCGGGACAGGGAACTACAATGAGCAGTTCTTC.

V usage is TRBV2 and J usage is TRBJ1-1; 7 bases match TRBD1. V gave up 3 bases and J gave up 4 bases; unmatched junction bases: 11. This CDR3 has 16 amino acids. The germline V gene has CDR1 SNHLY and CDR2 FYNNEI. The CDR3 reads CASSDGQDAVGTEAFF. The CDR3, as DNA: TGTGCCAGCAGTGACGGACAGGACGCGGTGGGCACTGAAGCTTTCTTT.

Concerning this clone itself: A junction end diverges from the germline sequence, so it may reflect a read error. The chain couples TRBV5-3 to TRBJ1-4; possible D gene TRBD1, 6 bases. TRBV5-3 is marked as an open reading frame, function uncertain. This CDR3 is built from 15 residues. CDR3 sequence: CASSLETGLSEKLFF. The CDR3 DNA follows: TGTGCCAGCAGCTTGGAGACAGGTCTATCCGAAAAACTGTTTTTT.

V gene TRBV5-6 combines with J gene TRBJ2-7, with 7 bases fitting TRBD2. Looked up from germline, CDR1 is SGHDT and CDR2 is YYEEEE. The CDR3 totals 16 residues. V was clipped by 0 bases and J by 3 bases; unmatched bases: 9. CDR3 DNA sequence: TGTGCCAGCAGCTTGGGGGAAGCGGGATTCATCTACGAGCAGTACTTC. Translated: CASSLGEAGFIYEQYF.

The genes are TRBV6-1 and TRBJ1-2; the D is unclear. CDR3 length: 14 residues. Germline V gene sequence: CDR1 MNHNS, CDR2 SASEGT. V lost 5 bases to trimming and J lost 4 bases, with 14 bases between them. This chain's CDR3 is CASSYQGGGYGYTF. The CDR3 DNA reads as TGTGCCAGCAGTTATCAAGGAGGCGGCTATGGCTACACCTTC.

CDR3 amino acids: CASSPGVRETQYF. The CDR3, as DNA: TGTGCCAGCAGCCCGGGGGTGCGAGAGACCCAGTACTTC. The chain links TRBV7-3 to TRBJ2-5; D perhaps matches TRBD2 (6 bases). Germline values: CDR1 SGHTA, CDR2 FQGTGA. The CDR3 consists of 13 residues. V lost 5 bases and J 4 bases, leaving 11 bases between the germline ends.

J is TRBJ2-7 and V is TRBV7-9; D is unresolved. The CDR3 is made up of 13 amino acids. Trimming left V 5 bases short and J 3 bases short, with 11 bases between. Germline lookup yields CDR1 SEHNR and CDR2 FQNEAQ (reference sequence). This chain's CDR3 is CASSATASYEQYF. The CDR3 DNA sequence: TGTGCCAGCAGCGCTACGGCTAGCTACGAGCAGTACTTC.

The sample holds a few counts of this clone. At one end, the junction sequence differs from germline, possibly due to a read error. The chain carries TRBV5-3 and TRBJ2-1, with D unclear. TRBV5-3 is designated an ORF whose function remains uncertain. The CDR3 totals 12 residues. As DNA, the CDR3 is TGTGCCAGCAGCTTCCAGGACAATGAGCAGTTCTTC. Translating gives CASSFQDNEQFF.

This clone was counted a few times. V gene TRBV27 combines with J gene TRBJ2-1; D gene unclear. Trimming took off 7 bases at V and 7 bases at J, with 17 bases between the two ends. CDR3 length: 14 amino acids. Per the germline V gene, CDR1 is MNHEY and CDR2 is SMNVEV (reference sequence). Here the CDR3 reads CASTPITNTNEQFF. The CDR3 region has the DNA TGTGCCAGCACGCCGATAACTAATACTAATGAGCAGTTCTTC.

A few counts support this clone. The V gene is TRBV7-6, the J gene TRBJ1-1; the D is unclear. Trimming stripped 5 bases from V and 1 base from J, with 5 bases between. Germline lookup yields CDR1 SGHVS and CDR2 FNYEAQ. CDR3 length equals 12 residues. CDR3 amino acids: CASSEGNTEAFF. CDR3 nucleotide sequence: TGTGCCAGCAGCGAGGGGAACACTGAAGCTTTCTTT. The variable domain in full, completed from reference TRBV7-6 and TRBJ1-1, reads GAGVSQSPRYKVTKRGQDVALRCDPISGHVSLYWYRQALGQGPEFLTYFNYEAQQDKSGLPNDRFSAERPEGSISTLTIQRTEQRDSAMYRCASSEGNTEAFFGQGTRLTVV.

This chain joins TRBV4-1 and TRBJ1-2; D is possibly TRBD1 (5 bases). V was clipped by 2 bases and J by 4 bases, with 11 bases between them. The CDR3 extends over 14 amino acids. Per germline, CDR1 MGHRA and CDR2 YSYEKL. Written as DNA, the CDR3 is TGCGCCAGCAGCCAAATTTACGGGGGCTATGGCTACACCTTC. This gives the protein CASSQIYGGYGYTF.

Only a few counts were recorded for this clone. J is TRBJ1-3 and V is TRBV28, with D uncertain. The CDR3 has 16 amino acids. The V end was cut by 6 bases, the J end by 1 base, with 16 bases between. Germline V gene lookup returns CDR1 MDHEN and CDR2 SYDVKM. In DNA, the CDR3 is TGTGCCAGCAGCCCCGGGAGGGCTTCTTCTGGAAACACCATATATTTT. It is translated as CASSPGRASSGNTIYF.

This clone showed up just a few times. This chain joins TRBV14 and TRBJ2-1, with 10 bases aligning to TRBD2. In germline, CDR1 is SGHDN, CDR2 FVKESK. The V segment lost 9 bases and the J segment 3 bases; nucleotides outside the gene matches: 8. This CDR3 is 15 amino acids long. CDR3 amino acids: CARPGLAMVYNEQFF. The DNA for the CDR3 is TGTGCCAGACCGGGACTAGCGATGGTCTACAATGAGCAGTTCTTC. The entire variable domain, with the rest obtained from reference TRBV14 and TRBJ2-1, is as follows: EAGVTQFPSHSVIEKGQTVTLRCDPISGHDNLYWYRRVMGKEIKFLLHFVKESKQDESGMPNNRFLAERTGGTYSTLKVQPAELEDSGVYFCARPGLAMVYNEQFFGPGTRLTVL.

The rearrangement links TRBV13 to TRBJ2-1; weak D call: TRBD1 (6 bases). CDR1 is PRHDT, CDR2 FYEKMQ, per germline (reference sequence). This CDR3 has 17 amino acids. V was pared by 5 bases and J by 5 bases, with 22 bases between. For the CDR3, the DNA is TGTGCCAGCAGCCTAGCCCCATATGGGGGCCTTGACAATGAGCAGTTCTTC. Protein product: CASSLAPYGGLDNEQFF.

This chain joins TRBV11-3 and TRBJ2-7, with 14 bases fitting TRBD2. Germline V CDR1 and CDR2: SGHNT, YENEEA. Germline trimming cut 5 bases from V and 11 bases from J; bases unmatched to any gene: 5. The CDR3 has 13 residues. The CDR3 spells CASSAGLAGAEYF. In DNA, the CDR3 is TGTGCCAGCAGCGCGGGACTAGCGGGGGCGGAGTACTTC.

This chain connects TRBV29-1 to TRBJ2-7; 9 bases agree with TRBD1. V lost 5 bases, J lost 3 bases, and 5 bases stayed unmatched. This CDR3 is 13 amino acids long. Per germline, CDR1 SQVTM and CDR2 ANQGSEA. CDR3 DNA sequence: TGCAGCGTTTTTACAGGGGGCAGCTACGAGCAGTACTTC. It yields the protein CSVFTGGSYEQYF.

The chain employs TRBV2 and TRBJ1-5; weak D call: TRBD1 (5 bases). CDR1 is SNHLY and CDR2 is FYNNEI in the germline V gene. The CDR3 has 13 amino acids. V was shortened by 3 bases and J by 6 bases, with 9 bases between the two germline ends. The CDR3 nucleotides read TGTGCCAGCAGTGACCCAGGGATTCAGCCCCAGCATTTT. Encoded protein: CASSDPGIQPQHF.

In its sample, this clone is medium-sized. V gene TRBV21-1 combines with J gene TRBJ2-1; the table's D call of TRBD2 was not tested on the DNA. TRBV21-1 is marked as a pseudogene. This CDR3 has 18 amino acids. The CDR3, as DNA: TGTGCCAGCAGCAAACTCTCGCGGGGGGCTCCGTGCCACAATGAGCAGTTCTTC. As protein: CASSKLSRGAPCHNEQFF.

The V call is TRBV29-1, the J call TRBJ2-7; the match to TRBD1 covers 10 bases. V lost 0 bases to trimming and J lost 2 bases; unmatched junction nucleotides: 4. This CDR3 has 15 residues. CDR1 is SQVTM and CDR2 is ANQGSEA in the germline V gene. CDR3 sequence: CSVEDRTGGTYEQYF. CDR3 bases: TGCAGCGTTGAAGATAGGACAGGGGGAACCTACGAGCAGTACTTC.

CDR3 DNA: TGTGCCAGCAGTTTCCAGGGGGCCCCCTACAATGAGCAGTTCTTC. Amino acid sequence: CASSFQGAPYNEQFF. The rearrangement uses TRBV27 and TRBJ2-1, with 8 bases lining up with TRBD1. CDR1 is MNHEY, CDR2 SMNVEV, per germline (reference sequence). With V trimmed by 3 bases and J by 2 bases, 3 bases remained unmatched. The CDR3 runs to 15 residues.

The rearrangement uses TRBV6-1 and TRBJ2-7; TRBD2 is a possible D gene (5 bases). There are 16 residues in the CDR3. The V and J ends lost 0 bases and 2 bases respectively, with 14 bases between them. Germline CDR1 and CDR2: MNHNS and SASEGT. In nucleotides, the CDR3 is TGTGCCAGCAGTGAAGCCACTTGGGCGGGCACCTACGAGCAGTACTTC. This codes for CASSEATWAGTYEQYF.